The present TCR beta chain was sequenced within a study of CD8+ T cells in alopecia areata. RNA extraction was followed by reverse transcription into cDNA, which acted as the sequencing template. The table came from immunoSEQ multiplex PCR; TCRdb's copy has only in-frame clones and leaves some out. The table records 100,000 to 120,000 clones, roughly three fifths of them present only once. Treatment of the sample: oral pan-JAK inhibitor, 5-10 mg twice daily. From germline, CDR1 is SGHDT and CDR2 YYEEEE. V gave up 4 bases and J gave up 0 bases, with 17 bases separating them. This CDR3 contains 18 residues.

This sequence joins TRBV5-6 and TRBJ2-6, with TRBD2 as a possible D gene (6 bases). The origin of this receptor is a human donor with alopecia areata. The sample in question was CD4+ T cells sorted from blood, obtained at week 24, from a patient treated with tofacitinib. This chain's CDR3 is CASSAGTDSFSGANVLTF. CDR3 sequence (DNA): TGTGCCAGCAGCGCGGGGACCGACTCGTTCTCTGGGGCCAACGTCCTGACTTTC.